Below, one T cell receptor beta chain is given with its context. Its specificity is unknown. Here immunoSEQ multiplex PCR was the method, and the copy in TCRdb shows in-frame clones only, minus some. The data contain tens of thousands of clones, about 89% of them singletons. The data were obtained in a study of graft-versus-host responses after intestinal transplantation. Germline V gene lookup returns CDR1 MNHEY and CDR2 SMNVEV (reference sequence). Trimming shortened V by 5 bases and J by 1 base, and 11 bases separated the two germline ends. This CDR3 is built from 14 residues. The chain combines TRBV27 with TRBJ1-1; unclear D gene. The origin of this receptor is a human donor who received an intestinal transplant. This sample comprised unstimulated CD4+ T cells sorted from spleen or lymph node cells, obtained before intestinal transplant. The CDR3 region is CASSRQVWNTEAFF. CDR3 in DNA: TGTGCCAGCAGTCGTCAGGTCTGGAACACTGAAGCTTTCTTT.